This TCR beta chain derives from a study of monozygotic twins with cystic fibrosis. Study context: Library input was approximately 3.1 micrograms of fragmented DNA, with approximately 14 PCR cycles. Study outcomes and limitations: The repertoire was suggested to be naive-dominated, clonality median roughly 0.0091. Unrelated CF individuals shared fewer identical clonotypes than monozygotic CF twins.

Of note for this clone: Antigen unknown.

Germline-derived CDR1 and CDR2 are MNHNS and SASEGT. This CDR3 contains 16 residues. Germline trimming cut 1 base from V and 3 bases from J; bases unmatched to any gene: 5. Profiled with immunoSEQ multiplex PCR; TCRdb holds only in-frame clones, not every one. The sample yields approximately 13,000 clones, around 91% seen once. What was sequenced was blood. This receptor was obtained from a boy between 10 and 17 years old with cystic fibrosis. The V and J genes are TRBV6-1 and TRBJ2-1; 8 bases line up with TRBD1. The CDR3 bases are TGTGCCAGCAGTGAAGGGGCAGGGGGCCTCTACAATGAGCAGTTCTTC. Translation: CASSEGAGGLYNEQFF.